Following are 18 T cell receptor beta chains from one sample sequenced in a study of tumour-infiltrating T cells in Burkitt lymphoma. Sequenced by immunoSEQ multiplex PCR; TCRdb stores in-frame clones only, minus some. The sample shows around 46,000 clones, around 30% of them seen only once. The sequenced sample consisted of tumor tissue. These receptors all stem from a human donor with Burkitt lymphoma.

The table lists this clone with a few counts. The CDR3 here is CASSLRNTIYF. As DNA, the CDR3 is TGCGCCAGCAGCCTTAGGAACACCATATATTTT. This chain uses TRBV4-1 with TRBJ1-3, with D unresolved. Trimming left V 4 bases short and J 7 bases short, with 5 bases between. The CDR3 spans 11 residues. The germline V gene has CDR1 MGHRA and CDR2 YSYEKL.

This chain joins TRBV6-5 and TRBJ1-1; no reliable D call. Germline CDR1 is MNHEY and CDR2 is SVGAGI. The CDR3 has 15 residues. The V end was cut by 4 bases, the J end by 3 bases, with 15 bases between. In DNA form, the CDR3 reads TGTGCCAGCAGTTGGAGGAAGGTTATGGACACTGAAGCTTTCTTT. Encoded protein: CASSWRKVMDTEAFF.

The chain has TRBV6-5 and TRBJ1-2; D perhaps matches TRBD1 (5 bases). From germline, CDR1 is MNHEY and CDR2 SVGAGI. CDR3 size: 14 residues. Between the trimmed V and J ends, which lost 2 bases and 2 bases, there was a span of 9 bases. The CDR3 DNA follows: TGTGCCAGCAGTTACACGACAGCAAACTATGGCTACACCTTC. Residues: CASSYTTANYGYTF.

The chain joins TRBV5-1 to TRBJ1-1; tentative D call: TRBD1 (5 bases). V lost 5 bases to trimming and J lost 1 base, with 12 bases between them. The V gene's germline CDR1 is SGHRS and CDR2 YFSETQ. This CDR3 comprises 14 residues. The DNA of the CDR3 is TGCGCCAGCAGGGCGGGACGGGGGAACACTGAAGCTTTCTTT. It codes for CASRAGRGNTEAFF.

The chain couples TRBV9 to TRBJ1-4; a possible D gene is TRBD1 (5 bases). Trimming removed 3 bases at V and 8 bases at J, with 17 bases between. CDR1 and CDR2 (germline): SGDLS, YYNGEE. This CDR3 has 15 residues. The CDR3 region is CASSATDGGLEKLFF. CDR3 DNA sequence: TGTGCCAGCAGCGCAACCGACGGGGGACTAGAAAAACTGTTTTTT.

This clone showed up just a few times. The chain joins TRBV9 to TRBJ1-2; D is ambiguous. V gave up 0 bases and J gave up 4 bases, with 16 bases separating them. The length of the CDR3 is 16 residues. CDR1 is SGDLS and CDR2 is YYNGEE in the germline V gene. The CDR3 protein is CASSVDSQIFSYGYTF. Here the CDR3 DNA reads TGTGCCAGCAGCGTAGATTCACAGATCTTTAGCTATGGCTACACCTTC. Based on the CDR3 plus reference TRBV9 and TRBJ1-2, the full variable domain is DSGVTQTPKHLITATGQRVTLRCSPRSGDLSVYWYQQSLDQGLQFLIQYYNGEERAKGNILERFSAQQFPDLHSELNLSSLELGDSALYFCASSVDSQIFSYGYTFGSGTRLTVV.

With regard to this clone: One end of the junction does not line up with germline, which may come from a read error. The rearrangement links TRBV7-2 to TRBJ2-2; D is undetermined. CDR1 and CDR2 (germline): SGHTA, FQGNSA. CDR3 length equals 12 residues. The DNA for the CDR3 is TGTGCCAGCAGATTAGAGACCGGGGAGCTGTTTTTT. Amino acids: CASRLETGELFF. The variable domain in full, completed from reference TRBV7-2 and TRBJ2-2, reads GAGVSQSPSNKVTEKGKDVELRCDPISGHTALYWYRQSLGQGLEFLIYFQGNSAPDKSGLPSDRFSAERTGGSVSTLTIQRTQQEDSAVYLCASRLETGELFFGEGSRLTVL.

This clone was seen a handful of times. J is TRBJ1-1 and V is TRBV19, with D maybe TRBD1 (6 bases). V was shortened by 3 bases and J by 4 bases, with 12 bases between the two germline ends. This CDR3 has 14 residues. Germline CDR1 and CDR2: LNHDA and SQIVND (reference sequence). The CDR3 sequence is CASSMSRGGTEAFF. CDR3 in DNA: TGTGCCAGTAGTATGTCCAGGGGCGGCACTGAAGCTTTCTTT.

The J gene is TRBJ2-2, the V gene TRBV9, with unresolved D. Germline CDR1 is SGDLS and CDR2 is YYNGEE. This CDR3 contains 13 residues. Trimming removed 6 bases at V and 5 bases at J, with 11 bases between. The CDR3 sequence: CASTPSQTGELFF. DNA for the CDR3: TGTGCCAGCACCCCCTCGCAGACCGGGGAGCTGTTTTTT.

This clone was detected a few times. The chain employs TRBV10-3 and TRBJ2-7; TRBD1 or TRBD2 may be the D gene (5 bases each). Germline V lookup: CDR1 ENHRY, CDR2 SYGVKD. The CDR3 covers 14 residues. Trimming left V 4 bases short and J 3 bases short, with 13 bases between. In DNA, the CDR3 is TGTGCCATCAGTGTGAGGGGCGGATACTACGAGCAGTACTTC. Encoded protein: CAISVRGGYYEQYF.

The V call is TRBV5-4, the J call TRBJ2-1, with D perhaps matching TRBD2 (5 bases). Germline V gene data show CDR1 as SGHNT and CDR2 as YYREEE (reference sequence). Trimming stripped 3 bases from V and 0 bases from J, with 7 bases between. The CDR3 has 14 amino acids. This chain's CDR3 is CASSSAVSYNEQFF. As DNA, the CDR3 is TGTGCCAGCAGCTCAGCGGTCTCCTACAATGAGCAGTTCTTC.

The rearrangement joins TRBV7-3 to TRBJ2-7; 7 nucleotides line up with TRBD1. This CDR3 spans 15 amino acids. The germline V gene has CDR1 SGHTA and CDR2 FQGTGA. Trimming took 5 bases from V and 1 from J; bases not matched to a gene: 8. As DNA, the CDR3 is TGTGCCAGCAGCCTAAGGACAGGACAGTCCTACGAGCAGTACTTC. Amino acid sequence: CASSLRTGQSYEQYF.

J is TRBJ1-3 and V is TRBV6-1, with TRBD1 as a possible D gene (6 bases). V lost 3 bases to trimming and J lost 0 bases, with 9 bases between them. CDR1 is MNHNS and CDR2 is SASEGT in the germline V gene. CDR3 length equals 15 residues. Here the CDR3 DNA reads TGTGCCAGCAGTGATAGGGGGAGCTCTGGAAACACCATATATTTT. This codes for CASSDRGSSGNTIYF.

This sequence joins TRBV18 and TRBJ2-2; D unclear. This CDR3 region has 19 residues. CDR1 is KGHSH and CDR2 is LQKENI in the germline V gene. V was cut by 3 bases and J by 1 base, with 21 bases left in between. CDR3 bases: TGTGCCAGCTCACCGGAATCACCTTTAGGACGGAGGAACACCGGGGAGCTGTTTTTT. It encodes CASSPESPLGRRNTGELFF.

The table lists this clone with a few counts. The rearrangement uses TRBV19 and TRBJ1-2; the D is unclear. Germline values: CDR1 LNHDA, CDR2 SQIVND (reference sequence). This CDR3 has 13 amino acids. The ends were cut back, 3 bases at V and 8 bases at J, with 13 bases in the middle. As DNA, the CDR3 is TGTGCCAGTAGTATCGGCCTAACGGACGGCTACACCTTC. Translated, it gives CASSIGLTDGYTF.

This clone was counted only a few times. CDR3 DNA sequence: TGCAGCGTTTCGGGACAGACCTACGAGCAGTACTTC. Translation: CSVSGQTYEQYF. The rearrangement joins TRBV29-1 to TRBJ2-7; 7 bases map to TRBD1. The CDR3 sequence is 12 residues long. Germline values: CDR1 SQVTM, CDR2 ANQGSEA. Trimming removed 5 bases from V and 2 bases from J; junction bases left unmatched: 3.

In this sample, this clone turned up once. This chain uses TRBV19 with TRBJ2-7; perhaps TRBD2 as D (5 bases). V was shortened by 3 bases and J by 6 bases, with 18 bases between the two germline ends. The CDR3 consists of 15 residues. In germline, CDR1 is LNHDA, CDR2 SQIVND (reference sequence). CDR3 DNA sequence: TGTGCCAGTAGTATCAATTTGCTTGCGAGCGGCGAGCAGTACTTC. The encoded protein is CASSINLLASGEQYF.

V and J are TRBV19 and TRBJ1-1; D may be TRBD1 (5 bases). V lost 2 bases, J lost 2 bases, and 9 bases lay in between. The length of the CDR3 is 14 residues. Germline CDR1 reads LNHDA; CDR2 reads SQIVND (reference sequence). CDR3 sequence: CASSIRQGNTEAFF. CDR3 DNA sequence: TGTGCCAGTAGTATAAGGCAGGGAAACACTGAAGCTTTCTTT.